This TCR delta chain is from a study of gamma-delta T cells after stem cell transplantation. V was clipped by 3 bases and J by 11 bases; unmatched bases: 19. CDR1 and CDR2 (germline): GEAIGNYY, EKD. The CDR3 sequence is 17 residues long. TCRdb applied CATT to the RT-PCR reads for clone calling. This table has approximately 1,300 delta-chain clones, less than 9.5% appearing once. This rearrangement joins TRDV2 to TRDJ1; TRDD3 matches at 11 bases. The material sequenced was gamma-delta T cells. The sequence came from a human donor. It is not recorded whose cells these are; they may come from a transplant donor. The CDR3 sequence is CACDPLGLGDTGTQLIF. CDR3 DNA sequence: TGTGCCTGTGACCCCCTTGGGCTGGGGGATACCGGGACTCAGCTCATCTTT.